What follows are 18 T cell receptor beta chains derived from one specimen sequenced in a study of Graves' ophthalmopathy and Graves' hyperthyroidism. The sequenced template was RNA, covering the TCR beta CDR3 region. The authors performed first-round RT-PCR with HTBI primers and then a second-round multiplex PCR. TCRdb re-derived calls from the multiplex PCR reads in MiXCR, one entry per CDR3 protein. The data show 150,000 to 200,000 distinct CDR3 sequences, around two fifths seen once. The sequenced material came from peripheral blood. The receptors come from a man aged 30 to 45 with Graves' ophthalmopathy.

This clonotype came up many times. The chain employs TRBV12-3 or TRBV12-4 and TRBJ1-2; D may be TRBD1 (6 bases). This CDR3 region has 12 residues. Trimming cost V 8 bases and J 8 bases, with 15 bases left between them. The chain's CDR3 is CASAEGGVGYTF. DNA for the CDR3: TGTGCCAGCGCCGAGGGGGGTGTCGGCTACACCTTC.

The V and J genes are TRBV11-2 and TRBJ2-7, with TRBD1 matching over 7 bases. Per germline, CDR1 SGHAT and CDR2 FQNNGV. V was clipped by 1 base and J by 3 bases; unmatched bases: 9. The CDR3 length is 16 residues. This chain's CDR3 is CASSLGRGGSLYEQYF. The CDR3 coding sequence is TGTGCCAGCAGCTTAGGCCGAGGGGGCTCCCTCTACGAGCAGTACTTC. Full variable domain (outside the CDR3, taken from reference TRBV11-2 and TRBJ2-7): EAGVAQSPRYKIIEKRQSVAFWCNPISGHATLYWYQQILGQGPKLLIQFQNNGVVDDSQLPKDRFSAERLKGVDSTLKIQPAKLEDSAVYLCASSLGRGGSLYEQYFGPGTRLTVT.

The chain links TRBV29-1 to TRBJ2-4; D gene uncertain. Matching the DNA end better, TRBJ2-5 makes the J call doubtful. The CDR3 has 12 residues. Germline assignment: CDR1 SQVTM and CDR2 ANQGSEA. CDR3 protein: CSVGDMGETQYF. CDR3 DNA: TGCAGCGTTGGCGACATGGGAGAGACCCAGTACTTC.

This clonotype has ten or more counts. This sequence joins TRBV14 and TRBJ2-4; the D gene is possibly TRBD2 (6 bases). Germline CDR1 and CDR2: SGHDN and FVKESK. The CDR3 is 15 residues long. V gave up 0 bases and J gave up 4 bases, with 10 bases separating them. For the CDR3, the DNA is TGTGCCAGCAGCCAAGAAGGGACTTTAAAAAACATTCAGTACTTC. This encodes CASSQEGTLKNIQYF.

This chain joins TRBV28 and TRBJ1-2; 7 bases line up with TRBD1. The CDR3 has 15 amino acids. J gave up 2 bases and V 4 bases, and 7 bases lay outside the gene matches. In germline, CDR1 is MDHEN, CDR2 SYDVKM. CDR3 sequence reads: CASSSSTTGNYGYTF. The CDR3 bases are TGTGCCAGCAGTTCCTCGACGACAGGGAACTATGGCTACACCTTC.

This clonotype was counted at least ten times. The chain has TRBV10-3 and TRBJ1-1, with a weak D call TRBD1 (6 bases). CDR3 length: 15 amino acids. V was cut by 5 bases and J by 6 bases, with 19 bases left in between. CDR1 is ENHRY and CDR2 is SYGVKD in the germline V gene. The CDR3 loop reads CAISPEGGVGPEAFF. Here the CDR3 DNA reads TGTGCCATCAGTCCCGAGGGGGGGGTCGGACCTGAAGCTTTCTTT.

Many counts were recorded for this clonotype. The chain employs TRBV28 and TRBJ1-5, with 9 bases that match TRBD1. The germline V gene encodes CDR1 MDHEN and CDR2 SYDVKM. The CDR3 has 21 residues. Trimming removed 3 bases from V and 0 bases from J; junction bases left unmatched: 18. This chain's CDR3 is CASSFPTPRGQGMGSNQPQHF. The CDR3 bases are TGTGCCAGCAGTTTCCCCACCCCCCGGGGACAGGGTATGGGTAGCAATCAGCCCCAGCATTTT.

The CDR3 sequence: CASSMGWVTEAFF. The CDR3 nucleotides are TGTGCCAGTAGTATGGGCTGGGTCACTGAAGCTTTCTTT. V is TRBV19 and J is TRBJ1-1; D remains unclear. Trimming shortened V by 3 bases and J by 4 bases, and 9 bases separated the two germline ends. Germline assignment: CDR1 LNHDA and CDR2 SQIVND (reference sequence). The length of the CDR3 is 13 residues.

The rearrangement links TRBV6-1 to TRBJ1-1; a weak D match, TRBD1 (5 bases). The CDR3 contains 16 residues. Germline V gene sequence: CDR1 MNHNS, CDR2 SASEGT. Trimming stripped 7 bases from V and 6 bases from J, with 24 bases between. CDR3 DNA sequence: TGTGCCAGCAACTTACGGGGCGGGGCGGGTAGCTCTGAAGCTTTCTTT. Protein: CASNLRGGAGSSEAFF.

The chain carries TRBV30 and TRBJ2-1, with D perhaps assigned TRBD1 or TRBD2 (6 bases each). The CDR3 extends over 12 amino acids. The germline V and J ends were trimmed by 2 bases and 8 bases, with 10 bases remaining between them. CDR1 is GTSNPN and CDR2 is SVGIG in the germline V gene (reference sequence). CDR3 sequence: CAWSRGRHEQFF. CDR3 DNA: TGTGCCTGGAGTCGGGGGCGGCATGAGCAGTTCTTC.

This chain's CDR3 is CASIQGGNTEAFF. As DNA, the CDR3 is TGTGCCAGCATTCAGGGAGGCAACACTGAAGCTTTCTTT. V gene TRBV6-2 or TRBV6-3 combines with J gene TRBJ1-1; weak D call: TRBD1 (5 bases). This CDR3 contains 13 residues. The V end lost 7 bases, the J end lost 2 bases, and 11 bases lay between the germline ends. Germline CDR1 reads MNHEY; CDR2 reads SVGEGT.

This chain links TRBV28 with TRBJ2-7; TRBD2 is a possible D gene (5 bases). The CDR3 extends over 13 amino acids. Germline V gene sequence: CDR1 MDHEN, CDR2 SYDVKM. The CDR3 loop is CASSEGPDYEQYF. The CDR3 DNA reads TGTGCATCCTCAGAGGGTCCAGACTACGAGCAGTACTTC.

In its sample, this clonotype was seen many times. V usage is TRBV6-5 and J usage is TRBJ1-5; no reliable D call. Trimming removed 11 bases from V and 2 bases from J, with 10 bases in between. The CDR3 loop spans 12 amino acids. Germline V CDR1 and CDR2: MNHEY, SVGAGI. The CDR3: CAADAGNQPQHF. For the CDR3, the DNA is TGTGCCGCTGACGCGGGCAATCAGCCCCAGCATTTT.

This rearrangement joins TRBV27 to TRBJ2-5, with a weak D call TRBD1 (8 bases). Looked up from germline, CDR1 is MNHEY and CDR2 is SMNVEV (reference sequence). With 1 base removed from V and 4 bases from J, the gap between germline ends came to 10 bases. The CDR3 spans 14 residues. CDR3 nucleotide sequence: TGTGCCAGCAGTTTATACAGGGGGGGAGAGACCCAGTACTTC. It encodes CASSLYRGGETQYF.

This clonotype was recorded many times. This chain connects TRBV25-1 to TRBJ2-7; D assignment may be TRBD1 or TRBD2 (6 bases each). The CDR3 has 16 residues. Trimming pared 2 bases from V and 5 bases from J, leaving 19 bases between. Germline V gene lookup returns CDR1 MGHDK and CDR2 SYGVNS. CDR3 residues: CASSEAGEAGRNEQYF. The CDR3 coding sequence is TGTGCCAGCAGTGAAGCAGGGGAGGCAGGTAGGAACGAGCAGTACTTC.

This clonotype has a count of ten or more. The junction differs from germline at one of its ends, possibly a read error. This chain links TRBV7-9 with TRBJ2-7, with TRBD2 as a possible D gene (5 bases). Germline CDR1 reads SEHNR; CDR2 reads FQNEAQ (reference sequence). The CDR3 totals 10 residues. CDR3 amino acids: CVSGMGEQYF. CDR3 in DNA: TGTGTCAGCGGTATGGGGGAGCAGTACTTC.

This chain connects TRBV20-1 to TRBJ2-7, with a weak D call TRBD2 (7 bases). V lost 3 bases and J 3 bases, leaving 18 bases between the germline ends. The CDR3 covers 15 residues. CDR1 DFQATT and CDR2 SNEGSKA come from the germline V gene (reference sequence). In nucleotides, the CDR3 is TGCAGTGCTAGGGGAGGACTGGGGGGGCACTACGAGCAGTACTTC. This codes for CSARGGLGGHYEQYF.

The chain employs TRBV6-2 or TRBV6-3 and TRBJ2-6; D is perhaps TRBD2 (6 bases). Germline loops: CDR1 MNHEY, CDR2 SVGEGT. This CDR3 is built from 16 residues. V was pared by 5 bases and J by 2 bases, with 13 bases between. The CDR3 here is CASSEWRGAGANVLTF. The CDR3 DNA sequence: TGTGCCAGCAGTGAGTGGAGGGGTGCTGGGGCCAACGTCCTGACTTTC.